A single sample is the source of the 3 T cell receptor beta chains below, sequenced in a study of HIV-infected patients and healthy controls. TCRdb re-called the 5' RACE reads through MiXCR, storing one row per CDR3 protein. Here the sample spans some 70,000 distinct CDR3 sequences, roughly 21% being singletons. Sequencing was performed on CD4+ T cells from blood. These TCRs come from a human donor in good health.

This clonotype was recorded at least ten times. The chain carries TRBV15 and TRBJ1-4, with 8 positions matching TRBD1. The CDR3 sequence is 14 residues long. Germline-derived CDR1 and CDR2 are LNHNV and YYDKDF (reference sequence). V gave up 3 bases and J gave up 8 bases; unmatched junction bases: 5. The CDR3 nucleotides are TGTGCCACCAGCAGGCAGGGGGCGGTGGAAAAACTGTTTTTT. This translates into CATSRQGAVEKLFF.

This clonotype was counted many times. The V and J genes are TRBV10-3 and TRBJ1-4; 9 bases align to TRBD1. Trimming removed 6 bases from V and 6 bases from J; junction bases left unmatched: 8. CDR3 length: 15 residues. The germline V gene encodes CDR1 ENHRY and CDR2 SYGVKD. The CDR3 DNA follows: TGTGCCATCAGACGAACAGGGGGCGAGGATGAAAAACTGTTTTTT. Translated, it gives CAIRRTGGEDEKLFF.

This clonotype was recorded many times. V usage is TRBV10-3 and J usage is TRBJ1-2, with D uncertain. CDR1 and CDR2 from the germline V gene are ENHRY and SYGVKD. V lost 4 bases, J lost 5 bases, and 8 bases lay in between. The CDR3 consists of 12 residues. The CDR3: CAISGASYGYTF. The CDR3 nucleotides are TGTGCCATCAGTGGGGCGAGTTATGGCTACACCTTC.